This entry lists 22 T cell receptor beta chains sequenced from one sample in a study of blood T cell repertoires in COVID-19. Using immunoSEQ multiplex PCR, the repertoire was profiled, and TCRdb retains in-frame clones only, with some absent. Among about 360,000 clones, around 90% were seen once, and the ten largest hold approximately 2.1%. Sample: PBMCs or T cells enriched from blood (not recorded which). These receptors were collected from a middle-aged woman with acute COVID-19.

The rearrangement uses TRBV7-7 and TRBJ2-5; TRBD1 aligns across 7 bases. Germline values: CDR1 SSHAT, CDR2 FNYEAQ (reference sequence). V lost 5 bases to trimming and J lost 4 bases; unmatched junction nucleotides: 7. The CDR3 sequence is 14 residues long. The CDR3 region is CASSRGQSGETQYF. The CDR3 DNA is TGTGCCAGCAGCCGGGGACAGTCGGGAGAGACCCAGTACTTC.

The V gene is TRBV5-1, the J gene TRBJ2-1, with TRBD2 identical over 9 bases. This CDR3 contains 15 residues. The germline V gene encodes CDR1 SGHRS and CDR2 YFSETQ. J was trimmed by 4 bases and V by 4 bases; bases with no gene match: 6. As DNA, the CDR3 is TGCGCCAGCAGCGTTAGCGGGGGAACTTACAATGAGCAGTTCTTC. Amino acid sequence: CASSVSGGTYNEQFF.

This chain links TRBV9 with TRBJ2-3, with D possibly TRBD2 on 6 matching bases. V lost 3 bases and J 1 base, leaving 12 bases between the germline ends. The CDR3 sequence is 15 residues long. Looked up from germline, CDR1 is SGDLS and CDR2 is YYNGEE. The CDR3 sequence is CASSGRGYGTDTQYF. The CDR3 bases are TGTGCCAGCAGCGGCCGGGGGTACGGCACAGATACGCAGTATTTT.

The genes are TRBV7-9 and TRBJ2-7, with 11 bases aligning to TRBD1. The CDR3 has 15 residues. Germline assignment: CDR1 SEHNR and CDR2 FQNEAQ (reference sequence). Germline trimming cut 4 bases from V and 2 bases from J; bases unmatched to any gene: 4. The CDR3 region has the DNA TGTGCCAGCAGCTCCCCGGGACAGGGGGCCTACGAGCAGTACTTC. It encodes CASSSPGQGAYEQYF.

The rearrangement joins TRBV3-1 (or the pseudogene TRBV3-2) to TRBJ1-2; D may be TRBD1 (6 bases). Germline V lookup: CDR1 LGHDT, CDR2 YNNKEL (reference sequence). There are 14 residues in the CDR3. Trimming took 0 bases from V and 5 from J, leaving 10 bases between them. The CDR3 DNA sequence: TGTGCCAGCAGCCAAGAACAGGGTAGTTATGGCTACACCTTC. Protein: CASSQEQGSYGYTF.

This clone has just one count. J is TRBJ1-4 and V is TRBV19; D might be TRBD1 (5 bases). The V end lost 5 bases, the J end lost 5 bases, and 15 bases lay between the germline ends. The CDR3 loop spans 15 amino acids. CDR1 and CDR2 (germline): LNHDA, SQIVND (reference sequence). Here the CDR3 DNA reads TGTGCCAGTAGTTCCCCTGGCACAGGAAATGAAAAACTGTTTTTT. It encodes CASSSPGTGNEKLFF.

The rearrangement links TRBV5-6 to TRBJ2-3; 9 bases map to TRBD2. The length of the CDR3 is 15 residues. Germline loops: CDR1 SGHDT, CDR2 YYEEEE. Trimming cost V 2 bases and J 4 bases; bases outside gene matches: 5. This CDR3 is CASSFAGGLPDTQYF. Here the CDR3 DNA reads TGTGCCAGCAGCTTCGCGGGGGGGCTTCCAGATACGCAGTATTTT.

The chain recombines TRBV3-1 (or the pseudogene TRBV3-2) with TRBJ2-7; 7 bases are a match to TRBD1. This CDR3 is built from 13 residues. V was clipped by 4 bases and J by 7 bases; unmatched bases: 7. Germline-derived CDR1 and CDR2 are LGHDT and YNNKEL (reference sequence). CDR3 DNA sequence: TGTGCCAGCAGCCGACAGGGCCTAGGAGAGCAGTACTTC. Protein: CASSRQGLGEQYF.

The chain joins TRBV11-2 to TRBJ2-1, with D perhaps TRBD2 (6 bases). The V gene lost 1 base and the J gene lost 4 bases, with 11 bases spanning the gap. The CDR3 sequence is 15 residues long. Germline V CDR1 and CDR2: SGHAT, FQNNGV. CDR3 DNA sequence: TGTGCCAGCAGCTTAGTAGCTAGCGTTTACAATGAGCAGTTCTTC. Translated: CASSLVASVYNEQFF.

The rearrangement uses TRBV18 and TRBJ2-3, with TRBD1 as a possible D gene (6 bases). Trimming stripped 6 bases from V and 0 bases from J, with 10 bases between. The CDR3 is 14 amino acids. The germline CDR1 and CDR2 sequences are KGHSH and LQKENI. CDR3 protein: CASSPGQSTDTQYF. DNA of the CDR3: TGTGCCAGCTCGCCGGGACAAAGCACAGATACGCAGTATTTT.

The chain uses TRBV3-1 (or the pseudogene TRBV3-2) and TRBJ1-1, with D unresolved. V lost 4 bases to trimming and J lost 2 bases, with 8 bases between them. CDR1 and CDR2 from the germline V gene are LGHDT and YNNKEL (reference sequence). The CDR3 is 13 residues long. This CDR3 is CASSLAINTEAFF. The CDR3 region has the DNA TGTGCCAGCAGCCTCGCTATAAACACTGAAGCTTTCTTT.

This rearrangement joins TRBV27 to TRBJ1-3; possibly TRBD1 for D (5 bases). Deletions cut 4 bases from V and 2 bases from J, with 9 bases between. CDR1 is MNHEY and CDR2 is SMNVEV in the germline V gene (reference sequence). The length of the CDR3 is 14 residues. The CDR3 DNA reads TGTGCCAGCAGTTCCAGGGCTCCTGGAAACACCATATATTTT. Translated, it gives CASSSRAPGNTIYF.

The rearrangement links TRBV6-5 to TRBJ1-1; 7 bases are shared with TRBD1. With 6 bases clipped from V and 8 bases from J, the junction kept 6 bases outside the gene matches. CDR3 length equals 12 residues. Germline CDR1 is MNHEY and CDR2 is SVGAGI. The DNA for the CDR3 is TGTGCCAGCAGCCAGGAGGGGGCCGAAGCTTTCTTT. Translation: CASSQEGAEAFF.

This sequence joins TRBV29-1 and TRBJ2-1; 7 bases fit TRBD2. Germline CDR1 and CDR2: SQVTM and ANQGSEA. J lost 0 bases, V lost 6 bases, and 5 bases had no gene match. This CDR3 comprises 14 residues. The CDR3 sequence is CSVLGGFSYNEQFF. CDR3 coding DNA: TGCAGCGTCCTCGGGGGGTTCTCCTACAATGAGCAGTTCTTC.

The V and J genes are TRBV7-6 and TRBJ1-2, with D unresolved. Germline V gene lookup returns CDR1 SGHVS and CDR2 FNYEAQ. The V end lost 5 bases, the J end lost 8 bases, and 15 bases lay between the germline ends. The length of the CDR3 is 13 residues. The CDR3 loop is CASSPGVRGGYTF. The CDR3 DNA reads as TGTGCCAGCAGCCCCGGGGTCCGGGGAGGCTACACCTTC.

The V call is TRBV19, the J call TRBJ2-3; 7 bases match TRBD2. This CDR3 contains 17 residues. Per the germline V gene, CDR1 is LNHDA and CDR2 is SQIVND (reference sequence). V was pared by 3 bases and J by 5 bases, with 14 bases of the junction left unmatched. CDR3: CASSIARSGRFRDTQYF. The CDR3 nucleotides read TGTGCCAGTAGTATCGCACGTAGCGGGCGATTTCGAGATACGCAGTATTTT.

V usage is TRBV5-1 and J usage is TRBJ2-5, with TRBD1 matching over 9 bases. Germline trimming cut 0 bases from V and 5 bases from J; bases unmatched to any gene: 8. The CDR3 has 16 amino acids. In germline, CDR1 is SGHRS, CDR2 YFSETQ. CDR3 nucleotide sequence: TGCGCCAGCAGCTTGGCCACAGGGGGCGCGGGGGAGACCCAGTACTTC. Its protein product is CASSLATGGAGETQYF.

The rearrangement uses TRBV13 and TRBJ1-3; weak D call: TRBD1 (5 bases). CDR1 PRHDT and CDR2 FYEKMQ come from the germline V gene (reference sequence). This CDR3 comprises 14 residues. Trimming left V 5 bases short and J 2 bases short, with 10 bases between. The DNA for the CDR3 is TGTGCCAGCAGCGACCAGACAGCTGGAAACACCATATATTTT. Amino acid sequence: CASSDQTAGNTIYF.

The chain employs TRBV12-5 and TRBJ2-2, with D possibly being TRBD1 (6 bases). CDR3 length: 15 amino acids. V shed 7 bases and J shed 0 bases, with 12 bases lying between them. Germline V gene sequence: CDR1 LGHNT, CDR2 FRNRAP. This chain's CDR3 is CASASGHPNTGELFF. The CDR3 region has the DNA TGTGCTAGTGCCTCGGGACACCCGAACACCGGGGAGCTGTTTTTT. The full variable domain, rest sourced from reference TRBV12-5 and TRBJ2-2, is DARVTQTPRHKVTEMGQEVTMRCQPILGHNTVFWYRQTMMQGLELLAYFRNRAPLDDSGMPKDRFSAEMPDATLATLKIQPSEPRDSAVYFCASASGHPNTGELFFGEGSRLTVL.

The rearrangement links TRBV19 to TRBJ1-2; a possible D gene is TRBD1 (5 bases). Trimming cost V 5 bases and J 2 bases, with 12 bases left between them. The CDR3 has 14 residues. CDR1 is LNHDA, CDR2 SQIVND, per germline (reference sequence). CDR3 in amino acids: CASSVRQSNYGYTF. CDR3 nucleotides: TGTGCCAGTAGTGTACGACAGTCGAACTATGGCTACACCTTC.

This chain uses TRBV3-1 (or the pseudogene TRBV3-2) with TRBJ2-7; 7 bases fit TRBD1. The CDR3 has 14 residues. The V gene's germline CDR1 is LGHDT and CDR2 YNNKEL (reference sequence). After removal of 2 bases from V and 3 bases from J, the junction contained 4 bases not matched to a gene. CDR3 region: CASSQSWDSYEQYF. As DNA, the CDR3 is TGTGCCAGCAGCCAAAGCTGGGACAGCTACGAGCAGTACTTC.

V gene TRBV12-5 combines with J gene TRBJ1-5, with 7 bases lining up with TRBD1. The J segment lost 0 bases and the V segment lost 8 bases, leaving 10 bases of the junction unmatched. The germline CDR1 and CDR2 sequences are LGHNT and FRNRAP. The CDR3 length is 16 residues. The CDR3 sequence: CASHTGTENSNQPQHF. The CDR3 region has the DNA TGTGCTAGTCATACCGGGACAGAGAATAGCAATCAGCCCCAGCATTTT. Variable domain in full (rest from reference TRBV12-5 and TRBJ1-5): DARVTQTPRHKVTEMGQEVTMRCQPILGHNTVFWYRQTMMQGLELLAYFRNRAPLDDSGMPKDRFSAEMPDATLATLKIQPSEPRDSAVYFCASHTGTENSNQPQHFGDGTRLSIL.